A single sample gave rise to the 17 T cell receptor beta chains below, sequenced in a study of shared clonotypes between healthy human individuals. Generated by immunoSEQ multiplex PCR, the TCRdb table keeps only in-frame clones and is missing some. Of about 1.9 million clones in the sample, around 95% were seen once. Positive CCR7 selection of CD45RO-negative cells yielded the naive CD8 cells, and terminally differentiated effector memory CD45RA+ cells were excluded. Input material: naive CD8+ T cells from PBMCs. The receptors were gathered from a man younger than 35 in good health. Some clones in this sample may be carry-over from other donors' samples.

The V gene is TRBV7-6, the J gene TRBJ2-5; 10 bases agree with TRBD1. Unmatched junction bases numbered 14, after V lost 2 bases and J lost 5 bases. The germline V gene has CDR1 SGHVS and CDR2 FNYEAQ. The CDR3 is 18 residues long. In nucleotides, the CDR3 is TGTGCCAGCAGCTTATCGGTGGGACAGGGGTACCCCGGGGAGACCCAGTACTTC. Translating gives CASSLSVGQGYPGETQYF.

V is TRBV11-2 and J is TRBJ1-1; D call uncertain. V shed 2 bases and J shed 2 bases, with 6 bases lying between them. Germline assignment: CDR1 SGHAT and CDR2 FQNNGV. The CDR3 sequence is 13 residues long. The CDR3 sequence: CASSLSSNTEAFF. In DNA, the CDR3 is TGTGCCAGCAGCTTATCCTCTAACACTGAAGCTTTCTTT.

V gene TRBV2 combines with J gene TRBJ2-2; 9 nucleotides line up with TRBD1. The CDR3 is 14 residues long. Germline trimming cut 10 bases from V and 2 bases from J; bases unmatched to any gene: 5. Germline V lookup: CDR1 SNHLY, CDR2 FYNNEI. The CDR3 protein is CAISGQGNTGELFF. The CDR3 DNA follows: TGTGCCATCTCGGGACAGGGAAACACCGGGGAGCTGTTTTTT.

This clone was detected once. The chain uses TRBV6-1 and TRBJ2-7, with a tentative D call TRBD1 (6 bases). The V gene lost 5 bases and the J gene lost 2 bases, with 16 bases spanning the gap. The germline gives CDR1 MNHNS, CDR2 SASEGT. The CDR3 loop spans 15 amino acids. The CDR3 region is CASSRSGTSTYEQYF. The DNA for the CDR3 is TGTGCCAGCAGTCGATCCGGGACAAGCACCTACGAGCAGTACTTC.

The CDR3 nucleotides read TGTGCCAGCAGCTTAATTGGCGGGAGTATCTACAATGAGCAGTTCTTC. It codes for CASSLIGGSIYNEQFF. The chain joins TRBV7-9 to TRBJ2-1; 7 bases fit TRBD2. Looked up from germline, CDR1 is SEHNR and CDR2 is FQNEAQ (reference sequence). The length of the CDR3 is 16 residues. Trimming cost V 2 bases and J 3 bases; bases outside gene matches: 7.

The chain is built from TRBV11-2 and TRBJ2-5, with D hard to call. Trimming took off 3 bases at V and 5 bases at J, with 4 bases between the two ends. From germline, CDR1 is SGHAT and CDR2 FQNNGV. The CDR3 has 11 amino acids. CDR3 DNA sequence: TGTGCCAGCAGCTTCCACGAGACCCAGTACTTC. It encodes CASSFHETQYF.

The chain is built from TRBV9 and TRBJ1-2; no firm D call. The CDR3 sequence is 16 residues long. Deletions cut 0 bases from V and 2 bases from J, with 14 bases between. Germline CDR1 reads SGDLS; CDR2 reads YYNGEE. The CDR3 coding sequence is TGTGCCAGCAGCGTAGCTACGGGCAGATCGAACTATGGCTACACCTTC. Protein product: CASSVATGRSNYGYTF. Full variable domain (remainder filled in from reference TRBV9 and TRBJ1-2): DSGVTQTPKHLITATGQRVTLRCSPRSGDLSVYWYQQSLDQGLQFLIQYYNGEERAKGNILERFSAQQFPDLHSELNLSSLELGDSALYFCASSVATGRSNYGYTFGSGTRLTVV.

The J gene is TRBJ2-5, the V gene TRBV12-2; the DNA was not used to check the table's D call, TRBD2. TRBV12-2 is flagged as a pseudogene. This CDR3 comprises 17 residues. CDR3 DNA sequence: TGTGCAAGTCGCTCCTTTAGCGGGGCGTACTCATTGGAGACCCAGTACTTC. Translation gives CASRSFSGAYSLETQYF.

The rearrangement links TRBV6-1 to TRBJ2-3, with 9 bases matching TRBD2. With V trimmed by 0 bases and J by 2 bases, 6 bases remained unmatched. Germline V gives CDR1 MNHNS, CDR2 SASEGT. The CDR3 is 17 amino acids. CDR3 sequence: CASSEAKGLAYTDTQYF. The CDR3 nucleotides are TGTGCCAGCAGTGAAGCGAAGGGACTAGCCTACACAGATACGCAGTATTTT.

This clone has only a few counts. The V gene is TRBV29-1, the J gene TRBJ1-1, with D perhaps matching TRBD1 (5 bases). Trimming removed 3 bases at V and 11 bases at J, with 13 bases between. Germline CDR1 is SQVTM and CDR2 is ANQGSEA. This CDR3 region has 11 residues. CDR3 residues: CSVEFGAGAFF. The CDR3, as DNA: TGCAGCGTTGAGTTCGGGGCAGGGGCTTTCTTT.

The J gene is TRBJ1-2, the V gene TRBV15; a weak D match, TRBD1 (5 bases). This CDR3 has 15 amino acids. CDR1 and CDR2 from the germline V gene are LNHNV and YYDKDF (reference sequence). V was trimmed by 6 bases and J by 5 bases, leaving 19 bases between them. The CDR3 DNA follows: TGTGCCACCAGGGGGGGGTTGGGTCCTATTTATGGCTACACCTTC. Translated, it gives CATRGGLGPIYGYTF.

The V gene is TRBV19, the J gene TRBJ1-2; the D gene is possibly TRBD1 (5 bases). Trimming took off 5 bases at V and 4 bases at J, with 11 bases between the two ends. CDR3 length equals 13 residues. Germline V gives CDR1 LNHDA, CDR2 SQIVND (reference sequence). In DNA form, the CDR3 reads TGTGCCAGTAGTCTGACAGTTGCCTATGGCTACACCTTC. Its protein is CASSLTVAYGYTF.

The chain links TRBV9 to TRBJ2-1; TRBD1 matches at 10 bases. In germline, CDR1 is SGDLS, CDR2 YYNGEE. V dropped 3 bases and J dropped 6; count of bases not matched to a gene: 3. The CDR3 runs to 14 residues. The CDR3 protein is CASSEGTGANEQFF. The CDR3 bases are TGTGCCAGCAGCGAGGGGACAGGGGCCAATGAGCAGTTCTTC.

This chain connects TRBV19 to TRBJ1-2; no reliable D call. The CDR3 has 15 amino acids. Deletions cut 4 bases from V and 2 bases from J, with 14 bases between. Germline assignment: CDR1 LNHDA and CDR2 SQIVND (reference sequence). CDR3 amino acids: CASSTDGGQNYGYTF. The CDR3 coding sequence is TGTGCCAGTAGTACGGACGGCGGTCAGAACTATGGCTACACCTTC.

The CDR3 region has the DNA TGTGCCAGCAGTGAAGGGGTTGAGGGACAGGGGTACTATGGCTACACCTTC. Its translation is CASSEGVEGQGYYGYTF. V is TRBV6-1 and J is TRBJ1-2; 10 bases align to TRBD1. V shed 1 base, J shed 3 bases, and the junction held 8 bases outside the gene matches. Germline V CDR1 and CDR2: MNHNS, SASEGT. This CDR3 is built from 17 residues.

The chain recombines TRBV19 with TRBJ1-5; 7 bases map to TRBD1. This CDR3 is built from 16 residues. Germline V gene data show CDR1 as LNHDA and CDR2 as SQIVND (reference sequence). The V and J ends lost 5 bases and 3 bases, in that order; junction bases with no gene match: 10. This CDR3 is CASSSDRFSNNQPQHF. CDR3 sequence (DNA): TGTGCCAGTAGTTCGGACAGGTTTTCGAACAATCAGCCCCAGCATTTT.

This clone was recorded at least ten times. The same CDR3 can be traced to other DNA sequences in this sample. The rearrangement links TRBV6-6 to TRBJ1-5; D gene unclear. Trimming cost V 3 bases and J 0 bases, with 6 bases left between them. The germline gives CDR1 MNHNY, CDR2 SVGAGI (reference sequence). The CDR3 spans 14 residues. The CDR3 sequence: CASSYKNSNQPQHF. CDR3 DNA sequence: TGTGCCAGCAGTTATAAAAATAGCAATCAGCCCCAGCATTTT.